This T cell receptor beta chain was identified during a study of blood T cell repertoires in COVID-19 (dated by TCRdb to the early 2020s). Broadly, across the study: The collaborator samples originated in the United States, Italy and Spain and spanned the acute and convalescent phases of COVID-19. The prospective study material was composed of cDNA or gDNA derived from T cells, B-cell-depleted T cells, or PBMCs. Subjects who had been exposed to COVID-19, were actively infected with it, or had recovered from it provided the deeply sampled blood TCRbeta repertoires that made up the dataset. A freely available public database, intended as a resource for researchers studying the immune response to SARS-CoV-2, is where the repertoires were released. The samples were drawn from the first 160 participants of the ongoing ImmuneRACE study and from 1,254 subjects provided by 6 global collaborators. Sample metadata almost always included a de-identified subject ID, COVID-19 status, age in years and sex. Where available, HLA class I and class II types were obtained from metadata supplied by the sample provider rather than from assay-based typing.

The CDR3 covers 15 residues, taking in both the cysteine and the phenylalanine. CDR3 DNA is the only sequence kept; it has 45 bases, read in frame from the first base. V ends up 5 bases short and J 7 bases short, with an unmatched junction base count of 13. The germline V gene (reference sequence) yields SEHNR for CDR1 and FQNEAQ for CDR2. General conclusions and limits of the study: The quantity of clinical and demographic metadata differed by source and by participant and was supplied without curation.

Of note for this clone: This receptor's antigen is unknown. No clone much larger than this one lies a single base away; base qualities are absent.

In the prospective study, participants were about 18 to 95 years old, resided in about two dozen geographic areas of the United States, and were enrolled through a virtual design. In the prospective study, participants were assigned to cohorts based on the clinical history participants reported in a screening survey and a study questionnaire. In the prospective study, whole blood, serum and a nasopharyngeal or oropharyngeal swab were collected from each participant by mobile phlebotomists. Participants in the prospective study had the option to provide additional blood draws and questionnaires over a roughly two-month period. Blood samples from the prospective study were shipped frozen or at room temperature prior to DNA extraction. The immunoSEQ Assay, a bias-controlled multiplex PCR, was used to amplify TCRbeta CDR3 regions from genomic DNA. Regarding the original processing steps: Nucleated cell counts per sample were estimated from amplification of reference gene primers within the assay. To quantify the absolute abundance of each unique TCRbeta CDR3 rearrangement, sequence reads were collapsed and filtered. Productive Simpson clonality was computed per sample as the square root of Simpson's diversity index over productive rearrangements. TCRdb obtained this table from immuneACCESS and retained in-frame rearrangements with V and J assigned. These tables miss some clones; where compared with another copy, unresolved V genes account for less than half of the shortfall, and the remainder is unexplained. The DNA was the basis for D and trimming; V, J and clone size are from that table. The sample table lists about 240,000 clones, approximately 84% of them with a count of one. The leading ten clones occupy 3% to 4% of the sample.

The TCR was taken from a woman aged 40 to 49 with acute COVID-19. The chain is assembled from TRBV7-9 and TRBJ2-7; 8 nucleotides in the junction match TRBD2. The sample was PBMCs or T cells enriched from blood (not recorded which). The nucleotide sequence reads as follows: TGTGCCAGCAGCACCCTGGCGGGAGGATTTACGGAGCAGTACTTC. This is translated as CASSTLAGGFTEQYF.